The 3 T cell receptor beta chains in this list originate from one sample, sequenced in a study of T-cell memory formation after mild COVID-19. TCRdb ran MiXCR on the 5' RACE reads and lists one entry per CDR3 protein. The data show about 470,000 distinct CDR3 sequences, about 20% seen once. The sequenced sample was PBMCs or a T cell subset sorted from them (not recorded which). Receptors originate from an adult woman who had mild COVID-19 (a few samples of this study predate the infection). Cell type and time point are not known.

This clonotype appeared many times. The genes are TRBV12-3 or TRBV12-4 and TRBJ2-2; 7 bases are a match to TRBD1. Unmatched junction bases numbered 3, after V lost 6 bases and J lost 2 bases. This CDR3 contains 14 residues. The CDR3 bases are TGTGCCAGCAGGGGGACAGACAACACCGGGGAGCTGTTTTTT. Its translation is CASRGTDNTGELFF.

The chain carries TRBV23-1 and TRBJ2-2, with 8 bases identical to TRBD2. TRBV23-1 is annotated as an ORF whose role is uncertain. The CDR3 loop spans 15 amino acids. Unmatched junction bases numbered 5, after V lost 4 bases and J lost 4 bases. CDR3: CASSRAGVGTGELFF. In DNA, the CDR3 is TGCGCCAGCAGTCGAGCGGGAGTGGGCACCGGGGAGCTGTTTTTT.

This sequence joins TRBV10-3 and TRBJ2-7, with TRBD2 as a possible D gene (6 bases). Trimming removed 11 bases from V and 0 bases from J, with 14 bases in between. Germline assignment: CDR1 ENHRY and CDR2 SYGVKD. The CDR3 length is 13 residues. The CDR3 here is CAVGTGSSYEQYF. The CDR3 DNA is TGTGCCGTCGGGACTGGGAGCTCCTACGAGCAGTACTTC.